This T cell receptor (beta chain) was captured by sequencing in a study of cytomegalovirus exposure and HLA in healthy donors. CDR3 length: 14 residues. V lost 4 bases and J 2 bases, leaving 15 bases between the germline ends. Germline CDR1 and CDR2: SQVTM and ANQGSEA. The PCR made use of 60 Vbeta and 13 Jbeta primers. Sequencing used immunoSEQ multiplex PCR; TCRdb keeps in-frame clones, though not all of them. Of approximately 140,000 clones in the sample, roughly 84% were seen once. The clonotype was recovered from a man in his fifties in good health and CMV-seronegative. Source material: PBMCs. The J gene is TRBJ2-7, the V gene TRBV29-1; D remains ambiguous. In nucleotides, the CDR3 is TGCAGCGTTGTCCTCCTAAAGTCGACCTACGAGCAGTACTTC. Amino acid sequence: CSVVLLKSTYEQYF.